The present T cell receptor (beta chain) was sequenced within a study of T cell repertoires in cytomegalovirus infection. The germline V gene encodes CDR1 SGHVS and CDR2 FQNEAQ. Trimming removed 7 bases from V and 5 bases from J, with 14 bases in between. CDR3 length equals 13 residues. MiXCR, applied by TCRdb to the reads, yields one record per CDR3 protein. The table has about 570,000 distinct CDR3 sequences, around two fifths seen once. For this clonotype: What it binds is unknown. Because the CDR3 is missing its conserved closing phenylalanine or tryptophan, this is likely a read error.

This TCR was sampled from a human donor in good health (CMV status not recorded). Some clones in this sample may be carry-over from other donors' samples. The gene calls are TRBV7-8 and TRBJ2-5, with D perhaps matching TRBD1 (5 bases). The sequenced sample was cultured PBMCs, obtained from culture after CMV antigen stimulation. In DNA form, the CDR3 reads TGTGCCAGCACCCCCTCAGGGTCGGAGACCCAGTACCTC. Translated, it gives CASTPSGSETQYL.